This passage covers 29 T cell receptor beta chains from one sample sequenced in a study of graft-versus-host responses after intestinal transplantation. Using immunoSEQ multiplex PCR, the repertoire was profiled, and TCRdb retains in-frame clones only, with some absent. The data contain under 150,000 clones, approximately 90% of them singletons. Their specific antigens are unknown. Sequencing used unstimulated CD4+ T cells sorted from spleen or lymph node cells, obtained before intestinal transplant. The receptors were sampled from a human donor who received an intestinal transplant.

This clone was found a few times. V and J are TRBV9 and TRBJ2-5; 9 bases match TRBD2. The V gene end was trimmed by 2 bases and the J gene end by 5 bases; junction bases not matched to a gene: 7. Looked up from germline, CDR1 is SGDLS and CDR2 is YYNGEE. The CDR3 consists of 15 residues. CDR3 sequence: CASSVGLALGETQYF. The CDR3 DNA reads TGTGCCAGCAGCGTCGGACTAGCGTTAGGGGAGACCCAGTACTTC.

J is TRBJ2-7 and V is TRBV5-4; TRBD1 aligns across 10 bases. Germline CDR1 is SGHNT and CDR2 is YYREEE (reference sequence). J lost 3 bases, V lost 9 bases, and 9 bases had no gene match. The CDR3 is 14 residues long. DNA of the CDR3: TGTGCCACCCAAAGGGGGACAGGGGACTACGAGCAGTACTTC. This encodes CATQRGTGDYEQYF.

J is TRBJ1-2 and V is TRBV6-5; D is possibly TRBD1 (5 bases). Trimming left V 6 bases short and J 5 bases short, with 13 bases between. The length of the CDR3 is 13 residues. Germline assignment: CDR1 MNHEY and CDR2 SVGAGI. The CDR3 region is CASRRDSRYGYTF. The CDR3 DNA sequence: TGTGCCAGCAGACGCGACAGCCGTTATGGCTACACCTTC.

The V call is TRBV6-1, the J call TRBJ1-1; D is perhaps TRBD1 (5 bases). The germline V gene encodes CDR1 MNHNS and CDR2 SASEGT. V was trimmed by 6 bases and J by 4 bases, leaving 18 bases between them. The CDR3 runs to 15 residues. The CDR3 DNA reads as TGTGCCAGCAGGGCGCGTTGGGGGACGGCCACTGAAGCTTTCTTT. Translation: CASRARWGTATEAFF.

This clone was counted once. The rearrangement joins TRBV11-2 to TRBJ1-2, with a possible D match to TRBD1 (5 bases). V lost 5 bases to trimming and J lost 5 bases, with 21 bases between them. The CDR3 totals 16 residues. The germline V gene has CDR1 SGHAT and CDR2 FQNNGV. CDR3 nucleotide sequence: TGTGCCAGCAGCGCGGCGGGGGTCCCAACCTTATATGGCTACACCTTC. Its translation is CASSAAGVPTLYGYTF.

The chain combines TRBV30 with TRBJ2-7; D may be TRBD2 (5 bases). Germline CDR1 reads GTSNPN; CDR2 reads SVGIG (reference sequence). The CDR3 consists of 12 residues. V shed 2 bases and J shed 0 bases, with 5 bases lying between them. The CDR3 region is CAWSRDSYEQYF. The CDR3 region has the DNA TGTGCCTGGAGTCGGGACTCCTACGAGCAGTACTTC.

The J gene is TRBJ2-1, the V gene TRBV11-2, with TRBD1 as a possible D gene (5 bases). The germline V gene encodes CDR1 SGHAT and CDR2 FQNNGV. V shed 1 base and J shed 8 bases, with 15 bases lying between them. The CDR3 totals 15 residues. The CDR3 loop is CASSLGGRVGDEQFF. The CDR3, as DNA: TGTGCCAGCAGCTTAGGTGGCAGGGTAGGAGATGAGCAGTTCTTC.

The chain combines TRBV11-3 with TRBJ2-3; D might be TRBD1 or TRBD2, each matching 5 bases. This CDR3 has 15 residues. The V gene's germline CDR1 is SGHNT and CDR2 YENEEA. V lost 4 bases and J lost 4, with 15 bases in between. CDR3 protein: CASSSAGTTADTQYF. CDR3 bases: TGTGCCAGCAGCTCGGCCGGGACCACGGCAGATACGCAGTATTTT.

The rearrangement uses TRBV7-9 and TRBJ1-2; D is undetermined. This CDR3 has 13 amino acids. V dropped 5 bases and J dropped 2 bases, with 9 bases sitting between them. CDR1 is SEHNR, CDR2 FQNEAQ, per germline (reference sequence). CDR3 amino acids: CASSPPDNYGYTF. In DNA, the CDR3 is TGTGCCAGCAGCCCACCGGACAACTATGGCTACACCTTC.

The V and J genes are TRBV12-5 and TRBJ1-2, with 9 bases that match TRBD1. The V gene end was trimmed by 5 bases and the J gene end by 8 bases; junction bases not matched to a gene: 9. The CDR3 has 14 residues. Germline CDR1 is LGHNT and CDR2 is FRNRAP. The CDR3 DNA reads as TGTGCTAGTGGTGAAGTTGGACAGGGGCCGGGCTACACCTTC. Translated, it gives CASGEVGQGPGYTF. Filled out from reference TRBV12-5 and TRBJ1-2, the complete variable domain reads DARVTQTPRHKVTEMGQEVTMRCQPILGHNTVFWYRQTMMQGLELLAYFRNRAPLDDSGMPKDRFSAEMPDATLATLKIQPSEPRDSAVYFCASGEVGQGPGYTFGSGTRLTVV.

The rearrangement joins TRBV18 to TRBJ1-6; 7 bases are a match to TRBD1. CDR3 length: 15 amino acids. Germline trimming cut 4 bases from V and 8 bases from J; bases unmatched to any gene: 8. Germline V gene sequence: CDR1 KGHSH, CDR2 LQKENI. The CDR3 sequence is CASSRDARGDSPLHF. The CDR3 DNA reads as TGTGCCAGCTCACGGGATGCCAGGGGGGATTCACCCCTCCACTTT. Looking up the rest from reference TRBV18 and TRBJ1-6 gives the full variable domain: NAGVMQNPRHLVRRRGQEARLRCSPMKGHSHVYWYRQLPEEGLKFMVYLQKENIIDESGMPKERFSAEFPKEGPSILRIQQVVRGDSAAYFCASSRDARGDSPLHFGNGTRLTVT.

The V and J genes are TRBV11-2 and TRBJ1-1, with no clear D. The CDR3 totals 15 residues. V lost 5 bases to trimming and J lost 1 base, with 14 bases between them. Looked up from germline, CDR1 is SGHAT and CDR2 is FQNNGV. The CDR3 region is CASSVVSRRNTEAFF. DNA for the CDR3: TGTGCCAGCAGCGTAGTCTCAAGGAGGAACACTGAAGCTTTCTTT.

As DNA, the CDR3 is TGTGCCAGCACCGGGACTAGCGACCAAGAGACCCAGTACTTC. This codes for CASTGTSDQETQYF. The rearrangement links TRBV6-5 to TRBJ2-5, with 10 bases identical to TRBD2. From germline, CDR1 is MNHEY and CDR2 SVGAGI. The CDR3 contains 14 residues. V lost 7 bases, J lost 0 bases, and 2 bases stayed unmatched.

The V gene is TRBV6-6, the J gene TRBJ2-3; TRBD2 matches at 8 bases. This CDR3 contains 15 residues. Germline trimming cut 6 bases from V and 11 bases from J; bases unmatched to any gene: 16. Per the germline V gene, CDR1 is MNHNY and CDR2 is SVGAGI (reference sequence). The DNA of the CDR3 is TGTGCCAGCAGAACCCTAGCGGGTTCACTCAATAGGCAGTATTTT. Translated: CASRTLAGSLNRQYF.

This clone was seen once. Here the CDR3 DNA reads TGCGCCAGCAGTGAAACAGGGGTACAGCCCCAGCATTTT. The encoded protein is CASSETGVQPQHF. The chain uses TRBV10-2 and TRBJ1-5; 7 nucleotides align to TRBD1. Germline V gene lookup returns CDR1 WSHSY and CDR2 SAAADI. J lost 7 bases, V lost 3 bases, and 3 bases had no gene match. The CDR3 is 13 amino acids.

The chain uses TRBV4-1 and TRBJ2-7; D uncertain. Germline values: CDR1 MGHRA, CDR2 YSYEKL. The CDR3 has 15 residues. V dropped 2 bases and J dropped 2 bases, with 13 bases sitting between them. Here the CDR3 reads CASSQFMLAPYEQYF. CDR3 bases: TGCGCCAGCAGCCAATTTATGCTTGCCCCCTACGAGCAGTACTTC.

This chain connects TRBV7-8 to TRBJ2-2; D might be TRBD1 or TRBD2, each matching 5 bases. Trimming took 8 bases from V and 6 from J, leaving 22 bases between them. The germline gives CDR1 SGHVS, CDR2 FQNEAQ. This CDR3 region has 16 residues. In DNA form, the CDR3 reads TGTGCCAGCGTGGCGAGGGGTGGTGGGGTCGCCGGGGAGCTGTTTTTT. It is translated as CASVARGGGVAGELFF.

This clone appeared a single time. The J gene is TRBJ2-5, the V gene TRBV5-4; the D is unclear. V was shortened by 0 bases and J by 3 bases, with 9 bases between the two germline ends. This CDR3 is 14 amino acids long. Germline values: CDR1 SGHNT, CDR2 YYREEE (reference sequence). The CDR3 nucleotides are TGTGCCAGCAGCTTGGCAAGGTCAGAAGAGACCCAGTACTTC. The encoded protein is CASSLARSEETQYF.

The J gene is TRBJ1-6, the V gene TRBV19, with D tentatively TRBD1 (5 bases). CDR3 length: 15 residues. Per the germline V gene, CDR1 is LNHDA and CDR2 is SQIVND (reference sequence). Deletions cut 2 bases from V and 7 bases from J, with 12 bases between. CDR3 coding DNA: TGTGCCAGTAGTATAACCAGGGCCGGGAATTCACCCCTCCACTTT. Residues: CASSITRAGNSPLHF.

CDR3 sequence: CASSLVTSGYTF. CDR3 bases: TGTGCCAGCAGCTTGGTTACATCTGGCTACACCTTC. V usage is TRBV5-6 and J usage is TRBJ1-2; D gene ambiguous. The CDR3 contains 12 residues. Germline values: CDR1 SGHDT, CDR2 YYEEEE. Deletions cut 0 bases from V and 7 bases from J, with 7 bases between. Using reference TRBV5-6 and TRBJ1-2 for the parts outside the CDR3, the full variable domain is DAGVTQSPTHLIKTRGQQVTLRCSPKSGHDTVSWYQQALGQGPQFIFQYYEEEERQRGNFPDRFSGHQFPNYSSELNVNALLLGDSALYLCASSLVTSGYTFGSGTRLTVV.

The rearrangement links TRBV29-1 to TRBJ1-1; maybe TRBD1 (5 bases). The CDR3 is 12 residues long. Between the trimmed V and J ends, which lost 6 bases and 0 bases, there was a span of 8 bases. Germline assignment: CDR1 SQVTM and CDR2 ANQGSEA. As DNA, the CDR3 is TGCAGCGTGAGACAGATGAACACTGAAGCTTTCTTT. It codes for CSVRQMNTEAFF. The variable domain in full, completed from reference TRBV29-1 and TRBJ1-1, reads SAVISQKPSRDICQRGTSLTIQCQVDSQVTMMFWYRQQPGQSLTLIATANQGSEATYESGFVIDKFPISRPNLTFSTLTVSNMSPEDSSIYLCSVRQMNTEAFFGQGTRLTVV.

CDR3 nucleotides: TGCGCCAGCAAAAACCGGGGGGGCGGAGAGACCCAGTACTTC. Protein: CASKNRGGGETQYF. V usage is TRBV5-1 and J usage is TRBJ2-5; 8 bases align to TRBD2. Trimming cost V 6 bases and J 4 bases; bases outside gene matches: 8. Germline lookup yields CDR1 SGHRS and CDR2 YFSETQ. The CDR3 sequence is 14 residues long.

The chain is built from TRBV6-5 and TRBJ1-2, with a tentative D call TRBD1 (5 bases). Per the germline V gene, CDR1 is MNHEY and CDR2 is SVGAGI. The CDR3 loop spans 15 amino acids. Trimming shortened V by 5 bases and J by 4 bases, and 17 bases separated the two germline ends. The CDR3 region has the DNA TGTGCCAGCAGTGTAGGGCAGGGACTCTTCTATGGCTACACCTTC. Its protein is CASSVGQGLFYGYTF.

The rearrangement uses TRBV2 and TRBJ2-5; 14 nucleotides line up with TRBD2. Germline V gene sequence: CDR1 SNHLY, CDR2 FYNNEI. V lost 6 bases, J lost 3 bases, and 3 bases stayed unmatched. This CDR3 is built from 15 residues. Here the CDR3 reads CASSKTSGGEETQYF. DNA for the CDR3: TGTGCCAGCAGCAAGACTAGCGGGGGGGAAGAGACCCAGTACTTC.

This chain joins TRBV19 and TRBJ1-6; weak D call: TRBD1 (6 bases). CDR1 and CDR2 (germline): LNHDA, SQIVND (reference sequence). The ends were cut back, 7 bases at V and 7 bases at J, with 20 bases in the middle. This CDR3 is built from 16 residues. CDR3 DNA: TGTGCCAGTAATTTGGGGGGGGCCTCTCAGAATTCACCCCTCCACTTT. This sequence encodes CASNLGGASQNSPLHF. Supplemented by reference TRBV19 and TRBJ1-6, the full variable domain reads DGGITQSPKYLFRKEGQNVTLSCEQNLNHDAMYWYRQDPGQGLRLIYYSQIVNDFQKGDIAEGYSVSREKKESFPLTVTSAQKNPTAFYLCASNLGGASQNSPLHFGNGTRLTVT.

The V call is TRBV14, the J call TRBJ2-3; possibly TRBD2 for D (5 bases). Germline-derived CDR1 and CDR2 are SGHDN and FVKESK. V was trimmed by 2 bases and J by 5 bases, leaving 14 bases between them. The CDR3 is 15 residues long. The CDR3 DNA reads as TGTGCCAGCAGCCAATTTCGGCCGGGGAAAGATACGCAGTATTTT. Protein sequence: CASSQFRPGKDTQYF.

This chain joins TRBV2 and TRBJ2-5; D remains unclear. Germline lookup yields CDR1 SNHLY and CDR2 FYNNEI. The CDR3 totals 12 residues. Trimming took 4 bases from V and 2 from J, leaving 5 bases between them. Written as DNA, the CDR3 is TGTGCCAGCAGTGCAAATCAAGAGACCCAGTACTTC. The encoded protein is CASSANQETQYF.

The chain links TRBV19 to TRBJ1-5, with D uncertain. CDR1 and CDR2 (germline): LNHDA, SQIVND (reference sequence). V was cut by 8 bases and J by 4 bases, with 12 bases left in between. This CDR3 spans 13 amino acids. The CDR3: CASRADHNQPQHF. CDR3 in DNA: TGTGCCAGTCGGGCGGACCATAATCAGCCCCAGCATTTT. Filled out from reference TRBV19 and TRBJ1-5, the complete variable domain reads DGGITQSPKYLFRKEGQNVTLSCEQNLNHDAMYWYRQDPGQGLRLIYYSQIVNDFQKGDIAEGYSVSREKKESFPLTVTSAQKNPTAFYLCASRADHNQPQHFGDGTRLSIL.

J is TRBJ2-7 and V is TRBV6-1, with TRBD1 matching over 10 bases. The CDR3 loop spans 15 amino acids. Unmatched junction bases numbered 6, after V lost 6 bases and J lost 1 base. Per germline, CDR1 MNHNS and CDR2 SASEGT. The CDR3 loop is CASSTRGQGSYEQYF. CDR3 DNA sequence: TGTGCCAGCAGCACCCGGGGACAGGGGTCCTACGAGCAGTACTTC.